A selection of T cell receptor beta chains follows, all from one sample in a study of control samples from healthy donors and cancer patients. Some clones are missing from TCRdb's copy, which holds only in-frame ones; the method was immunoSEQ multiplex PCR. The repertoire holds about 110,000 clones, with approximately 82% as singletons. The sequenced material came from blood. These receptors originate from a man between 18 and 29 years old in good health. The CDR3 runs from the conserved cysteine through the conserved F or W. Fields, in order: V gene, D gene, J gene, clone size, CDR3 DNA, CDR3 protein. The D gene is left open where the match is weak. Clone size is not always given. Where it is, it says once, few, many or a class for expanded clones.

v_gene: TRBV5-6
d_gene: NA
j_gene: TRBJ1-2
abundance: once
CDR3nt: TGTGCCAGCAGCTGGGGCTCCCTGGACTACACCTTC
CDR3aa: CASSWGSLDYTF

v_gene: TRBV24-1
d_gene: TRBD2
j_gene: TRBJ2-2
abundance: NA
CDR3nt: TGTGCCACCAGTGAAACTAGCGGGGGGACGAACACCGGGGAGCTGTTTTTT
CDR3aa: CATSETSGGTNTGELFF

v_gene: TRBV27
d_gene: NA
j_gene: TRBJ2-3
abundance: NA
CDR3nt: TGTGCCAGCAGCCCCATTCGACCGTGGGCCACAGATACGCAGTATTTT
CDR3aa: CASSPIRPWATDTQYF

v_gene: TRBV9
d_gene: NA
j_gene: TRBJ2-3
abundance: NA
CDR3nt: TGTGCCAGCGGGGACCTTAGGCGCGGCACAGATACGCAGTATTTT
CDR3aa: CASGDLRRGTDTQYF

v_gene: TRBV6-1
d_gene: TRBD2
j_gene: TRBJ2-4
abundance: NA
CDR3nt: TGTGCCAGCAGTGAAGCGCGGGGAGGGTGGACCAAAAACATTCAGTACTTC
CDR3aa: CASSEARGGWTKNIQYF

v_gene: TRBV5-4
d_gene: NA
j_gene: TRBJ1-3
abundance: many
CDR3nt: TGTGCCAGCAGCTTGAGGGGGGAAACTGGAAACACCATATATTTT
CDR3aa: CASSLRGETGNTIYF

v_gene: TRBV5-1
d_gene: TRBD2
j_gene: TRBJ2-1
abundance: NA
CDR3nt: TGCGCCAGCCGGACTAGAGAAGCAGGTGAGCAGTTCTTC
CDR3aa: CASRTREAGEQFF

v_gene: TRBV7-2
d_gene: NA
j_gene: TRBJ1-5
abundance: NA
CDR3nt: TGTGCCAGCAGCTATCGGGGGACGCAGCCCCAGCATTTT
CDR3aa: CASSYRGTQPQHF

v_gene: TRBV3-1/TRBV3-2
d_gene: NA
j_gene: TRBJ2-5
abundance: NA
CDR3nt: TGTGCCAGCAGGTCGGGTGGGGACGCCAAAGAGACCCAGTACTTC
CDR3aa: CASRSGGDAKETQYF

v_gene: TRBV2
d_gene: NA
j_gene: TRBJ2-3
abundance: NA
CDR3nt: TGTGCCAGCAATCAGGGGATTAACACAGATACGCAGTATTTT
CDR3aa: CASNQGINTDTQYF

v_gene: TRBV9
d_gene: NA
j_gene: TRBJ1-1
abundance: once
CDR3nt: TGTGCCAGCAGGGGGCCCGCGGAGACTGAAGCTTTCTTT
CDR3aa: CASRGPAETEAFF

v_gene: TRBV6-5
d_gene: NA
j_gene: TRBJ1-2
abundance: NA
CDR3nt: TGTGCCAGCAGTTCAGGGATCGGGTATGGCTACACCTTC
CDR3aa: CASSSGIGYGYTF

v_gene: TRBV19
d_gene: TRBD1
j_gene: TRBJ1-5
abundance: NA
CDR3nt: TGTGCCAGTAGTCCGCAAGACAGGGCTAATCAGCCCCAGCATTTT
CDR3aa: CASSPQDRANQPQHF

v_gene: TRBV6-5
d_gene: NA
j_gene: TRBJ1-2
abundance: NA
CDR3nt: TGTGCCAGCCGACAGAATAACTATGGCTACACCTTC
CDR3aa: CASRQNNYGYTF

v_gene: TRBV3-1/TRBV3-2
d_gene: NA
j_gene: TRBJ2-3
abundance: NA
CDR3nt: TGTGCCAGCAGCCAAGTAAGTTCCGGGGCCTCGGGAGATACGCAGTATTTT
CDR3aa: CASSQVSSGASGDTQYF

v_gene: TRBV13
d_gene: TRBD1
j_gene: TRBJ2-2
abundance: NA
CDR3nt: TGTGCCAGCAGCTCCGTTGACAGGGGGACCGGGGAGCTGTTTTTT
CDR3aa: CASSSVDRGTGELFF

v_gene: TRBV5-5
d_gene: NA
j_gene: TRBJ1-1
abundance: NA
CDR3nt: TGTGCCAGCAGCTTGCTAGGCAGGGTGGGGAATGAAGCTTTCTTT
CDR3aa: CASSLLGRVGNEAFF

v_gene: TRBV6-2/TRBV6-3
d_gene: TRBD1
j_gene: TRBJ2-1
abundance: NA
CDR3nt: TGTGCCAGCAGTAGACATGGACAGGAGACCATCAATGAGCAGTTCTTC
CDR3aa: CASSRHGQETINEQFF

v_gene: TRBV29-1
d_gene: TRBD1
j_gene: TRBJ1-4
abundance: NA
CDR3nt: TGCAGCGGGAGAACAGGGGCCCAAGGCGAAAAACTGTTTTTT
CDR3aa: CSGRTGAQGEKLFF

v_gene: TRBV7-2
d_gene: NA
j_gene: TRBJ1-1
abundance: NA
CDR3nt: TGTGCCAGCAGTTACACTTCTAGCTCCACTGAAGCTTTCTTT
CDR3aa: CASSYTSSSTEAFF

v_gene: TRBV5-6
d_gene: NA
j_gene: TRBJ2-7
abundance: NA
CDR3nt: TGTGCCAGCAGCCTGAGTAGAGTGGGGCAGTACTTC
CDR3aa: CASSLSRVGQYF

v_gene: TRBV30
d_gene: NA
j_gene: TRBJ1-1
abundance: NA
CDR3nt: TGTGCCTGGAGGCGGGGTGGGACAAGCAACACTGAAGCTTTCTTT
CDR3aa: CAWRRGGTSNTEAFF

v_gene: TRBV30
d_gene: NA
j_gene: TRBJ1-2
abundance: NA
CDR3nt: TGTGCCTGGAATCTCGTGGCAGGGGATGGCTACACCTTC
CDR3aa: CAWNLVAGDGYTF

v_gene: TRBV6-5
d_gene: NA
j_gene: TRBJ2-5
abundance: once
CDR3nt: TGTGCCAGCAGTATACGAGTAAAAGGGGAGACCCAGTACTTC
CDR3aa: CASSIRVKGETQYF

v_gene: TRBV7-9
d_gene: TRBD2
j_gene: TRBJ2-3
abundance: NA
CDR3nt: TGTGCCAGCAGCTTAGCGCTAGGACTAGAGGGGCTCACAGATACGCAGTATTTT
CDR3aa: CASSLALGLEGLTDTQYF

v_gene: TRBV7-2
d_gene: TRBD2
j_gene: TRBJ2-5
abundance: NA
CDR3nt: TGTGCCAGCAGCTCCGAGCGGGGAGGTGAGACCCAGTACTTC
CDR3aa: CASSSERGGETQYF

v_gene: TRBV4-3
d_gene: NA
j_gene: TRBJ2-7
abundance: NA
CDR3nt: TGCGCCAGCAGCCACTCTTACTCGACAGCACTAGAGCAGTACTTC
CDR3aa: CASSHSYSTALEQYF

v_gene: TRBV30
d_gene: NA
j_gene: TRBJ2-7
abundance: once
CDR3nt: TGTGCCTGGAGCTCGGGGGCGGGAGAGCAGTACTTC
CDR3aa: CAWSSGAGEQYF

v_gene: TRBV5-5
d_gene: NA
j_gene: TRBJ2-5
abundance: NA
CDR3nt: TGTGCCAGCAGCTTGGATACGATGGGTAGTGTGGAGACCCAGTACTTC
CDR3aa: CASSLDTMGSVETQYF

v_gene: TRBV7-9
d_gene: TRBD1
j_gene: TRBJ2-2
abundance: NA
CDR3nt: TGTGCCAGCAGCAAGGACAGGGTTGGGACCGGGGAGCTGTTTTTT
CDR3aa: CASSKDRVGTGELFF

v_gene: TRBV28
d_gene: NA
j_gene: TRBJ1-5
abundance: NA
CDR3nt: TGTGCCAGCAGTCCCATCACAGGGTTATATCAGCCCCAGCATTTT
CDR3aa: CASSPITGLYQPQHF

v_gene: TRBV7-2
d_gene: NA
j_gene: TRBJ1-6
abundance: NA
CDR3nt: TGTGCCAGCAGCTTAGTACAGTGGCCCCTCCACTTT
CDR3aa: CASSLVQWPLHF

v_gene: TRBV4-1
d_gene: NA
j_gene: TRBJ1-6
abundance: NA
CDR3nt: TGCGCCAGCAGACCTTCGGAAGCCGAAGATAATTCACCCCTCCACTTT
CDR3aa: CASRPSEAEDNSPLHF

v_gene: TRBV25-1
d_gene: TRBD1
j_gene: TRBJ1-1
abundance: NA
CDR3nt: TGTGCCAGCAGTTCAGGGACAGGGTGGGGATTAAACACTGAAGCTTTCTTT
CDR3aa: CASSSGTGWGLNTEAFF

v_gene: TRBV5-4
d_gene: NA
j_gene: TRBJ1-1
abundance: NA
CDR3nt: TGTGCCAGCAGCTTGCAGGGTGAAACTGAAGCTTTCTTT
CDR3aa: CASSLQGETEAFF

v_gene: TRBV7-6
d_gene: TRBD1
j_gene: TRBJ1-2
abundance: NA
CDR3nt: TGTGCCAGCAGCTCCCAGGGGGTTTGGGCTAACTATGGCTACACCTTC
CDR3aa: CASSSQGVWANYGYTF

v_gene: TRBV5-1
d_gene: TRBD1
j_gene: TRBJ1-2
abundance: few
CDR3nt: TGCGCCAGCAGCCCCCCGGGACAGGCACCAATATTATCCTATGGCTACACCTTC
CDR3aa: CASSPPGQAPILSYGYTF

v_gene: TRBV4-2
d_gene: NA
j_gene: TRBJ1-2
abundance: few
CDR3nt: TGTGCCAGCAGCCAAGATGTGGGGGGAGATCGCTACACCTTC
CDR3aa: CASSQDVGGDRYTF

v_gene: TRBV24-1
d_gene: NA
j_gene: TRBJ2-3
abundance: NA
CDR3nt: TGTGCCACCAGTGAAGGCGGTTCCACGCAGTATTTT
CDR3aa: CATSEGGSTQYF

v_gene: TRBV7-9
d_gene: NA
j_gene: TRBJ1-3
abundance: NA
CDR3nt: TGTGCCAGCAGCTCCCTCACGGTCTCTGGAAACACCATATATTTT
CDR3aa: CASSSLTVSGNTIYF